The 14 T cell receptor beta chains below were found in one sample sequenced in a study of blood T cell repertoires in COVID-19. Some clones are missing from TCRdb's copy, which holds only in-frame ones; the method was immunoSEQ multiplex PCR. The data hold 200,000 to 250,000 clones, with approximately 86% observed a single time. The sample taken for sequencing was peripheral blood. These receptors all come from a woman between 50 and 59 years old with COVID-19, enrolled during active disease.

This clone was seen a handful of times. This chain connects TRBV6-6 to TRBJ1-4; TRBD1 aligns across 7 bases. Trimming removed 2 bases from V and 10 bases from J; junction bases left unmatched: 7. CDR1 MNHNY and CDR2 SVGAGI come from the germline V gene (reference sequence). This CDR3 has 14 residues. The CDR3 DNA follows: TGTGCCAGCAGTTACGTAGGGGGCTCAGGAAAACTGTTTTTT. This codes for CASSYVGGSGKLFF.

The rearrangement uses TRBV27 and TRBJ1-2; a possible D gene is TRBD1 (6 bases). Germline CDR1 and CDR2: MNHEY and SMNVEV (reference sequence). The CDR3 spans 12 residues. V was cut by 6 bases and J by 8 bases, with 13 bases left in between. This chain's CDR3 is CASSDQGKGYTF. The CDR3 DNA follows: TGTGCCAGCAGCGACCAGGGGAAGGGCTACACCTTC.

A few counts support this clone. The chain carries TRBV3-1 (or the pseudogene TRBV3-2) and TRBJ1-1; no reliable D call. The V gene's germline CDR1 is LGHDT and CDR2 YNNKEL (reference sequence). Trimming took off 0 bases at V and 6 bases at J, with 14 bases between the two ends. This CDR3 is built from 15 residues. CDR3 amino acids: CASSQDGVKRAEAFF. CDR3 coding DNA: TGTGCCAGCAGCCAAGATGGGGTGAAGAGGGCTGAAGCTTTCTTT.

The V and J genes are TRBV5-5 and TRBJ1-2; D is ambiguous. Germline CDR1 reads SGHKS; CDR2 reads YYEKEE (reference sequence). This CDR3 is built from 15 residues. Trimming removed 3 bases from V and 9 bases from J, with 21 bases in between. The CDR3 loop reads CASSSAGRNLQRYTF. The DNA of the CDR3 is TGTGCCAGCAGCTCCGCCGGGAGGAACCTCCAACGCTACACCTTC.

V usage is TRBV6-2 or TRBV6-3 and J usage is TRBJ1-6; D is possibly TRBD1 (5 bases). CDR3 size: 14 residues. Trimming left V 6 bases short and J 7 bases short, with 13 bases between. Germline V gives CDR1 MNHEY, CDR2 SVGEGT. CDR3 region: CASSLQGGNSPLHF. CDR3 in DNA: TGTGCCAGCAGCCTCCAGGGTGGGAATTCACCCCTCCACTTT.

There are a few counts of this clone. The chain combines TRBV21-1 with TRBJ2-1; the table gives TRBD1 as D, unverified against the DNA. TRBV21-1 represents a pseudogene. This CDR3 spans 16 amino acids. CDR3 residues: CASSKIFQGFYNEQFF. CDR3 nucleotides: TGTGCCAGCAGCAAAATCTTCCAGGGATTTTACAATGAGCAGTTCTTC.

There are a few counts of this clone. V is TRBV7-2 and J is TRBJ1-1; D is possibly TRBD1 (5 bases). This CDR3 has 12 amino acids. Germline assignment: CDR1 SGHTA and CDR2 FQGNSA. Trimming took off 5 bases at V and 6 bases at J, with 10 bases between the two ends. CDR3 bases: TGTGCCAGCAGCCCGGACACACCTGAAGCTTTCTTT. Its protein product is CASSPDTPEAFF.

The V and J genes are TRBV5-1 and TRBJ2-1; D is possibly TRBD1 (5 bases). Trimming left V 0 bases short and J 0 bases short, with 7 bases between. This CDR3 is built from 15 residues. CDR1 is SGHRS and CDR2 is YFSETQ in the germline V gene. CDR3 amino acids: CASSLEGISYNEQFF. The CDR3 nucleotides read TGCGCCAGCAGCTTGGAGGGGATCTCCTACAATGAGCAGTTCTTC.

CDR3 coding DNA: TGTGCCAGCAGTTACTCGGAGGGAAATTCACCCCTCCACTTT. Its protein is CASSYSEGNSPLHF. The chain joins TRBV6-6 to TRBJ1-6; D gene unclear. Trimming pared 0 bases from V and 7 bases from J, leaving 7 bases between. The CDR3 consists of 14 residues. CDR1 and CDR2 (germline): MNHNY, SVGAGI (reference sequence).

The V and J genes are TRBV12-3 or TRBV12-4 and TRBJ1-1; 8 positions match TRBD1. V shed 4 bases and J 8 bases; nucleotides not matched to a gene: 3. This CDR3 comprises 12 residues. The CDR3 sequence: CASSSRDREAFF. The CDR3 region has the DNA TGTGCCAGCAGTTCCCGGGACAGGGAAGCTTTCTTT.

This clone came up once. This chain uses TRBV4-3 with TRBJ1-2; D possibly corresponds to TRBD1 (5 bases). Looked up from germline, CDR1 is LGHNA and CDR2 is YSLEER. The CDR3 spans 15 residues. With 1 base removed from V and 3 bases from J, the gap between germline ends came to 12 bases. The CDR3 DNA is TGCGCCAGCAGCCAAGTACCCGGAGGGGACTATGGCTACACCTTC. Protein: CASSQVPGGDYGYTF.

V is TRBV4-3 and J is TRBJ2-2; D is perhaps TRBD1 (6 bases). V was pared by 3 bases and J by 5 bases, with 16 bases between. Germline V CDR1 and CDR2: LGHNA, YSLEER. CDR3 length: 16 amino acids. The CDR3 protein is CASSQKNRVLTGELFF. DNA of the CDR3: TGCGCCAGCAGCCAGAAAAACAGGGTTTTGACCGGGGAGCTGTTTTTT.

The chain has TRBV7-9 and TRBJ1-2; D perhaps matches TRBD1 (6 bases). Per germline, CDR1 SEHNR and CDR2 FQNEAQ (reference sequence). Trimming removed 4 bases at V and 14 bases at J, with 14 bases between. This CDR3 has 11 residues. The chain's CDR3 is CASSWQQGLTF. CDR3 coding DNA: TGTGCCAGCAGCTGGCAACAGGGTTTAACCTTC.

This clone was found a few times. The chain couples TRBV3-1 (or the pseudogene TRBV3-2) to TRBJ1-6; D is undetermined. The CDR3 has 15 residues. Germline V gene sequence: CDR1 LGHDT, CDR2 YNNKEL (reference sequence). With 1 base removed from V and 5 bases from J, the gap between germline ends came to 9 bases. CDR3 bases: TGTGCCAGCAGCCAAGGTTCCCAGAATAATTCACCCCTCCACTTT. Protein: CASSQGSQNNSPLHF.